These T cell receptor beta chains were read from a single sample in a study of blood T cell repertoires in COVID-19. TCRdb's table, derived via immunoSEQ multiplex PCR, lists solely in-frame clones and lacks some. The sample consists of 140,000 or so clones, 80% to 90% of them appearing once. The sequencing sample was made of peripheral blood. The receptors come from a woman between 55 and 75 years old with active COVID-19. The CDR3 runs from the conserved cysteine through the conserved F or W. A D gene is named only where the DNA matches it firmly.

d_call: NA
j_call: TRBJ2-2
v_call: TRBV4-3
cdr3_nt: TGCGCCAGCAGCCAAGGCGGGACCACCGGGGAGCTGTTTTTT
cdr3_aa: CASSQGGTTGELFF

d_call: TRBD2
j_call: TRBJ2-5
v_call: TRBV5-1
cdr3_nt: TGCGCCAGCACCCCGGGAGGGCCGCAAGAGACCCAGTACTTC
cdr3_aa: CASTPGGPQETQYF

d_call: TRBD1
j_call: TRBJ1-2
v_call: TRBV28
cdr3_nt: TGTGCCAGCAGTTTGGGACAGTATGGCTACACCTTC
cdr3_aa: CASSLGQYGYTF

d_call: TRBD2
j_call: TRBJ2-7
v_call: TRBV28
cdr3_nt: TGTGCCAGCAGTTTGCTTACTAGCGGGAATACCTACGAGCAGTACTTC
cdr3_aa: CASSLLTSGNTYEQYF

d_call: NA
j_call: TRBJ2-7
v_call: TRBV18
cdr3_nt: TGTGCCAGCTCACCGGGGTCCGGGATGAGCTCCTACGAGCAGTACTTC
cdr3_aa: CASSPGSGMSSYEQYF

d_call: TRBD2
j_call: TRBJ2-7
v_call: TRBV3-1/TRBV3-2
cdr3_nt: TGTGCCAGCAGCCTGGGACTAGCGGGAGATATCGGCTACGAGCAGTACTTC
cdr3_aa: CASSLGLAGDIGYEQYF

d_call: TRBD1
j_call: TRBJ2-7
v_call: TRBV6-1
cdr3_nt: TGTGCCAGCAGTGAGTACAGGGGATCCTCCTACGAGCAGTACTTC
cdr3_aa: CASSEYRGSSYEQYF

d_call: TRBD2
j_call: TRBJ2-3
v_call: TRBV9
cdr3_nt: TGTGCCAGCAGCGTAGGGACTAGCGGCGGCGCAGATACGCAGTATTTT
cdr3_aa: CASSVGTSGGADTQYF

d_call: TRBD2
j_call: TRBJ2-4
v_call: TRBV4-3
cdr3_nt: TGCGCCAGCAGCCTATTAGCGGGAGGGGACATTCAGTACTTC
cdr3_aa: CASSLLAGGDIQYF

d_call: TRBD2
j_call: TRBJ2-1
v_call: TRBV27
cdr3_nt: TGTGCCAGCAGTTTATCTGGGGGACTAGGGAACAATGAGCAGTTCTTC
cdr3_aa: CASSLSGGLGNNEQFF

d_call: NA
j_call: TRBJ1-2
v_call: TRBV18
cdr3_nt: TGTGCCAGCTCACCAGGGCGCGATGGCTACACCTTC
cdr3_aa: CASSPGRDGYTF

d_call: NA
j_call: TRBJ2-5
v_call: TRBV2
cdr3_nt: TGTGCCAGCGGTAAAGGCGAAAAAGAGACCCAGTACTTC
cdr3_aa: CASGKGEKETQYF

d_call: NA
j_call: TRBJ2-1
v_call: TRBV11-1
cdr3_nt: TGTGCCAGCAGCTTAACCGGGGGTGGGCAGTTCTTC
cdr3_aa: CASSLTGGGQFF

d_call: NA
j_call: TRBJ1-2
v_call: TRBV24-1
cdr3_nt: TGTGCCACCAGTGATTTTACCGGTAACTATGGCTACACCTTC
cdr3_aa: CATSDFTGNYGYTF

d_call: TRBD2
j_call: TRBJ2-1
v_call: TRBV9
cdr3_nt: TGTGCCAGCAGCGTAGTAGCGGGAGTGTACAATGAGCAGTTCTTC
cdr3_aa: CASSVVAGVYNEQFF

d_call: TRBD1
j_call: TRBJ1-2
v_call: TRBV5-4
cdr3_nt: TGTGCCAGCAGCCCGGGACAGAGAAACTATGGCTACACCTTC
cdr3_aa: CASSPGQRNYGYTF

d_call: TRBD2
j_call: TRBJ2-7
v_call: TRBV4-2
cdr3_nt: TGTGCCAGCAGCCAAGATCCGGGAGGGGGCTACGAGCAGTACTTC
cdr3_aa: CASSQDPGGGYEQYF

d_call: NA
j_call: TRBJ1-5
v_call: TRBV4-3
cdr3_nt: TGCGCCAGCAGCCAAGAGAGGTCGCAACTGGGTCAGCCCCAGCATTTT
cdr3_aa: CASSQERSQLGQPQHF

d_call: TRBD2
j_call: TRBJ2-7
v_call: TRBV7-2
cdr3_nt: TGTGCCAGCAGCCGGGGGGGCGGGACGGCCTACGAGCAGTACTTC
cdr3_aa: CASSRGGGTAYEQYF

d_call: TRBD1
j_call: TRBJ1-6
v_call: TRBV5-1
cdr3_nt: TGCGCCAGCAGCCGGGACAGGCCAAATTCACCCCTCCACTTT
cdr3_aa: CASSRDRPNSPLHF

d_call: NA
j_call: TRBJ2-7
v_call: TRBV25-1
cdr3_nt: TGTGCCAGCAGTGAATCCCCGGTCACCTACGAGCAGTACTTC
cdr3_aa: CASSESPVTYEQYF

d_call: TRBD2
j_call: TRBJ2-3
v_call: TRBV5-1
cdr3_nt: TGCGCCAGCAGCCCTAGCGGGAGGTATCCAGCAGATACGCAGTATTTT
cdr3_aa: CASSPSGRYPADTQYF

d_call: NA
j_call: TRBJ2-1
v_call: TRBV27
cdr3_nt: TGTGCCAGCAGGGGACTGGGTGAGCAGTTCTTC
cdr3_aa: CASRGLGEQFF

d_call: NA
j_call: TRBJ1-5
v_call: TRBV5-8
cdr3_nt: TGTGCCAGCAGCGTAGATTACAATCAGCCCCAGCATTTT
cdr3_aa: CASSVDYNQPQHF

d_call: TRBD2
j_call: TRBJ2-7
v_call: TRBV18
cdr3_nt: TGTGCCAGCTCACGAGAACTCTCCGGGACTAGCGGGAGGGCCTTCTACGAGCAGTACTTC
cdr3_aa: CASSRELSGTSGRAFYEQYF

d_call: NA
j_call: TRBJ1-3
v_call: TRBV13
cdr3_nt: TGTGCCAGCAGCTTTTCTACTTCTGGAAACACCATATATTTT
cdr3_aa: CASSFSTSGNTIYF